This T cell receptor (beta chain) was observed in a study of human T cells and chemical hapten exposure. Study-level background: Sensitization involved placing 2% DPC onto a 2 cm by 2 cm region of upper inner arm skin. The patch tests put 0.01% DPC on the skin of the upper back and were read 6 days later. Study observations and caveats: Significantly greater numbers of large CDR3 similarity clusters came from expanded TCRs than from controls.

Noted time point: patch test 1, 2 weeks after DPC sensitization. Stated treatment: therapeutic diphenylcyclopropenone sensitization with weekly scalp DPC. The V gene lost 5 bases and the J gene lost 4 bases, with 14 bases spanning the gap. CDR1 is MNHEY, CDR2 SVGAGI, per germline. CDR3 length: 14 amino acids. Via MiXCR, TCRdb re-called the RACE reads, giving one row per CDR3 protein. The sample holds about 120,000 distinct CDR3 sequences, roughly 15% seen once. Comments on this clonotype: Its antigen is undetermined.

Source: whole blood, taken in connection with sensitization to the hapten diphenylcyclopropenone (DPC). The chain links TRBV6-5 to TRBJ2-5; D assignment may be TRBD1 or TRBD2 (6 bases each). The TCR was taken from a man aged 18 to 29 with alopecia areata. Some clones in this sample may be carry-over from other donors' samples. The CDR3 DNA reads as TGTGCCAGCAGTACGGGACTGACAGGAGAGACCCAGTACTTC. It translates to CASSTGLTGETQYF.